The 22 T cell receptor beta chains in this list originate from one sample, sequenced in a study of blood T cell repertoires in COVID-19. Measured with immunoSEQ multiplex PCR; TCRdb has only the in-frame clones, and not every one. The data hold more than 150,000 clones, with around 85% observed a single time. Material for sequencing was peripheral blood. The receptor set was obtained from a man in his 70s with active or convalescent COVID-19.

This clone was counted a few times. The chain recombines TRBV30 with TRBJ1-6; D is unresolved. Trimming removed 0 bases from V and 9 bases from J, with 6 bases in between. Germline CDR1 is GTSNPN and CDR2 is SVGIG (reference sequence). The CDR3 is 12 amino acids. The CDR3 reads CAWSVRASPLHF. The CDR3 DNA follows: TGTGCCTGGAGTGTGAGAGCTTCACCCCTCCACTTT.

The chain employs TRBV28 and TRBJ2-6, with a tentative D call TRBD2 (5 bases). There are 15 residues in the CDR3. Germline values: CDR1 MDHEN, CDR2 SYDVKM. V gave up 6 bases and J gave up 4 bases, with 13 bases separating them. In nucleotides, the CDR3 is TGTGCCAGCAGAAACGGAGGATTGGGGGCCAACGTCCTGACTTTC. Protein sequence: CASRNGGLGANVLTF.

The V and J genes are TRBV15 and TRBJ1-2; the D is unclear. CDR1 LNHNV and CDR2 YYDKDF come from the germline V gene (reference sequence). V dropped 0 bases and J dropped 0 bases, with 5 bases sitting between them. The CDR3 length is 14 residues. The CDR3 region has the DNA TGTGCCACCAGCAGAGATCAGACTAACTATGGCTACACCTTC. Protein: CATSRDQTNYGYTF.

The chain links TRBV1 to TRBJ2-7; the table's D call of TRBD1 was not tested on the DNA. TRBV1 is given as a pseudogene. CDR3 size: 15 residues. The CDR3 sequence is CTSSLGAIGNYEQYF. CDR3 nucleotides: TGCACCAGCAGCTTAGGGGCTATTGGGAACTACGAGCAGTACTTC.

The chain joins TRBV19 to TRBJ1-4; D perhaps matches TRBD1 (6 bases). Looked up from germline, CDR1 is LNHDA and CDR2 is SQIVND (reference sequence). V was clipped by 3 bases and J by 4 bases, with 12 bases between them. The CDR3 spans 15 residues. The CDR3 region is CASSIQQGLNEKLFF. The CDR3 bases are TGTGCCAGTAGTATCCAACAGGGCCTTAATGAAAAACTGTTTTTT.

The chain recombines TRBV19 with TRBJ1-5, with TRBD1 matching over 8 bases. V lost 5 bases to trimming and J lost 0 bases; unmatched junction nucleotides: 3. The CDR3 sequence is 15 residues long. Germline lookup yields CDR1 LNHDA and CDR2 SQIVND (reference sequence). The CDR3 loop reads CASSGQGPSNQPQHF. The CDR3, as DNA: TGTGCCAGTAGTGGACAGGGCCCTAGCAATCAGCCCCAGCATTTT. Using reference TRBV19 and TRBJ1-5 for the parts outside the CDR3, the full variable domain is DGGITQSPKYLFRKEGQNVTLSCEQNLNHDAMYWYRQDPGQGLRLIYYSQIVNDFQKGDIAEGYSVSREKKESFPLTVTSAQKNPTAFYLCASSGQGPSNQPQHFGDGTRLSIL.

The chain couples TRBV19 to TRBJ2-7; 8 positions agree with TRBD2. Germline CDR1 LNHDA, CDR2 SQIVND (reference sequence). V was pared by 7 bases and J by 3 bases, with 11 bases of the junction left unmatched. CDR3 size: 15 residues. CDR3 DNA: TGTGCCAGTAATCGGAGGAGCGGGAGCATCTACGAGCAGTACTTC. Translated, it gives CASNRRSGSIYEQYF.

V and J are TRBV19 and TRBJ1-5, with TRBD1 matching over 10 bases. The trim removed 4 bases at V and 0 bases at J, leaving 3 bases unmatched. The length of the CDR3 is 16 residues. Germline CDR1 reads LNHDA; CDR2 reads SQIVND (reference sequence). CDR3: CASSTRQGASNQPQHF. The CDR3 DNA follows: TGTGCCAGTAGTACCAGACAGGGGGCTAGCAATCAGCCCCAGCATTTT.

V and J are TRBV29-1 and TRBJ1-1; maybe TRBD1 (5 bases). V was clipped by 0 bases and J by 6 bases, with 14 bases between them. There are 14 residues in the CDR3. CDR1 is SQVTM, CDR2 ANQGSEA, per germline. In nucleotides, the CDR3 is TGCAGCGTTGAAGAGGGTCGGGGGGAGGCTGAAGCTTTCTTT. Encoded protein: CSVEEGRGEAEAFF.

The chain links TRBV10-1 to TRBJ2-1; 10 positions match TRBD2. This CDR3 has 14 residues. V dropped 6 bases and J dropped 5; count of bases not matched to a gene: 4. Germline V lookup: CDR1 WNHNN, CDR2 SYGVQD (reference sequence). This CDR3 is CASRAGGPNNEQFF. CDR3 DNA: TGCGCCAGCAGAGCGGGGGGGCCTAACAATGAGCAGTTCTTC.

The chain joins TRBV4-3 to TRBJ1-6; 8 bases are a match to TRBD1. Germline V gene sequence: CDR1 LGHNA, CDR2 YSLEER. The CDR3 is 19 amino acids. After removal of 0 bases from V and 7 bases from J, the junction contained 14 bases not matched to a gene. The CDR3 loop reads CASSQEVVGDRSWNSPLHF. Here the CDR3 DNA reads TGCGCCAGCAGCCAAGAGGTAGTTGGGGACAGGTCGTGGAATTCACCCCTCCACTTT.

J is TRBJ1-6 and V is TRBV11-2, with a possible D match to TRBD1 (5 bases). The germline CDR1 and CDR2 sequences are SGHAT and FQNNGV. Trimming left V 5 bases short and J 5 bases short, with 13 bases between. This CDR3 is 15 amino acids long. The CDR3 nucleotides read TGTGCCAGCAGCACTGGACAAACAAATAATTCACCCCTCCACTTT. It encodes CASSTGQTNNSPLHF.

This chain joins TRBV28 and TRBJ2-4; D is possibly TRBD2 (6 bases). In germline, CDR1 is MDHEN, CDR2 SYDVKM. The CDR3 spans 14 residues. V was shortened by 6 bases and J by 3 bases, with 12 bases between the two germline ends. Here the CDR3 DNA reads TGTGCCAGCAGCCCCGGGAGAGTCAAAAACATTCAGTACTTC. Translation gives CASSPGRVKNIQYF.

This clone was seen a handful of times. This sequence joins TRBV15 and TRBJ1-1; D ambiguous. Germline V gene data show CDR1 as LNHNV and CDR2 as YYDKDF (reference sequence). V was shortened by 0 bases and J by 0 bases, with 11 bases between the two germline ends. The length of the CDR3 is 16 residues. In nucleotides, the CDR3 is TGTGCCACCAGCAGAGATTTAAACAGCCTGAACACTGAAGCTTTCTTT. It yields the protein CATSRDLNSLNTEAFF. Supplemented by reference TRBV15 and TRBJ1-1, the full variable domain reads DAMVIQNPRYQVTQFGKPVTLSCSQTLNHNVMYWYQQKSSQAPKLLFHYYDKDFNNEADTPDNFQSRRPNTSFCFLDIRSPGLGDTAMYLCATSRDLNSLNTEAFFGQGTRLTVV.

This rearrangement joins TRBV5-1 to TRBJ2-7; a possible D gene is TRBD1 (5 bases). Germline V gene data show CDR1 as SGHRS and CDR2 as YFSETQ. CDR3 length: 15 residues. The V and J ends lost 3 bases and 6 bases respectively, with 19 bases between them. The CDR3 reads CASSSRPRAGIEQYF. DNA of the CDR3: TGCGCCAGCAGCTCCCGACCGCGCGCAGGGATCGAGCAGTACTTC. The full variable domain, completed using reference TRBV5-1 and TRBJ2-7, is KAGVTQTPRYLIKTRGQQVTLSCSPISGHRSVSWYQQTPGQGLQFLFEYFSETQRNKGNFPGRFSGRQFSNSRSEMNVSTLELGDSALYLCASSSRPRAGIEQYFGPGTRLTVT.

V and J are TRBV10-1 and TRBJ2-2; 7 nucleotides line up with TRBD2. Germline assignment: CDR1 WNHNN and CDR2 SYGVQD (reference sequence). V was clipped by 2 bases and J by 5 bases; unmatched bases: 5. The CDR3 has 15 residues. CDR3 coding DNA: TGCGCCAGCAGTGAGGGGGGGGTAGGGACCGGGGAGCTGTTTTTT. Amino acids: CASSEGGVGTGELFF.

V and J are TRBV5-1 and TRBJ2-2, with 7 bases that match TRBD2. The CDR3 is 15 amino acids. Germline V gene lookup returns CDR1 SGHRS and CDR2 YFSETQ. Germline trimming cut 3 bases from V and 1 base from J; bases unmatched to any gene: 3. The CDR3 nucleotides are TGCGCCAGCAGCTCCACTAGCGAGAACACCGGGGAGCTGTTTTTT. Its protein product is CASSSTSENTGELFF.

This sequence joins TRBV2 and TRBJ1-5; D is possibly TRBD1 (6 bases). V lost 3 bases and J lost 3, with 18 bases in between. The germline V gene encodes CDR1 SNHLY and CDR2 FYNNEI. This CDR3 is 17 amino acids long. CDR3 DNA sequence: TGTGCCAGCAGTGAGTGGGGGGGCAGGGTCGCCAATCAGCCCCAGCATTTT. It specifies CASSEWGGRVANQPQHF.

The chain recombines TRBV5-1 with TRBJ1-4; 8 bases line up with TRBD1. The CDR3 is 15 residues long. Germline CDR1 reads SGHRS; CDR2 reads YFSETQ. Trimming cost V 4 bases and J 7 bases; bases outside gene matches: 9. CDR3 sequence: CASSASGGAGEKLFF. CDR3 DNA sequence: TGCGCCAGCAGCGCATCAGGGGGCGCAGGTGAAAAACTGTTTTTT.

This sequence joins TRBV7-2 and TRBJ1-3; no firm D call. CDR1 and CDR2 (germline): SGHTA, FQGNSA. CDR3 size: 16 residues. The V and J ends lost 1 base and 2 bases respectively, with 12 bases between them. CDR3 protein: CASSLEVATTGNTIYF. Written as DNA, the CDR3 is TGTGCCAGCAGCTTAGAGGTAGCGACAACTGGAAACACCATATATTTT.

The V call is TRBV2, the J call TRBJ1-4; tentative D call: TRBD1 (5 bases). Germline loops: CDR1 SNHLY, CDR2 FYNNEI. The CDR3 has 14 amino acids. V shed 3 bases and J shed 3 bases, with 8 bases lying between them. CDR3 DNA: TGTGCCAGCAGTGACAGGGTTGCTAATGAAAAACTGTTTTTT. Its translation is CASSDRVANEKLFF.

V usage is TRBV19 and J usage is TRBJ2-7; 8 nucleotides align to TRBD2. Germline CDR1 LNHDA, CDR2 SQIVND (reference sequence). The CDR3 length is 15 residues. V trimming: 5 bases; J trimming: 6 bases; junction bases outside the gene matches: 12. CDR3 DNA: TGTGCCAGTAGTGTGAAAGCGGGAGTAACCGCCGAGCAGTACTTC. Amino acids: CASSVKAGVTAEQYF.